The 5 T cell receptor beta chains below come from one sample, sequenced in a study of blood T cell repertoires in COVID-19. Data came from immunoSEQ multiplex PCR; TCRdb stores just in-frame clones and leaves some out. The data contain hundreds of thousands of clones, more than 70% of them singletons. Sequenced material: peripheral blood. Source of these receptors: a woman in her twenties or thirties with COVID-19, enrolled during active disease.

The chain employs TRBV6-5 and TRBJ2-7, with D possibly TRBD1 on 7 matching bases. Trimming cost V 5 bases and J 5 bases, with 19 bases left between them. This CDR3 has 15 amino acids. The V gene's germline CDR1 is MNHEY and CDR2 SVGAGI. CDR3 region: CASSIEAGGPNEQYV. In nucleotides, the CDR3 is TGTGCCAGCAGTATTGAAGCAGGGGGGCCTAACGAGCAGTACGTC.

This chain links TRBV27 with TRBJ2-5; 8 nucleotides line up with TRBD1. Per the germline V gene, CDR1 is MNHEY and CDR2 is SMNVEV (reference sequence). The CDR3 extends over 17 amino acids. Losses at the gene ends were 3 bases for V and 0 bases for J; bases not matched to a gene: 9. The CDR3 loop is CASSLLQGGLYQETQYF. The DNA for the CDR3 is TGTGCCAGCAGTTTGCTACAGGGGGGACTGTACCAAGAGACCCAGTACTTC.

V gene TRBV3-1 (or the pseudogene TRBV3-2) combines with J gene TRBJ2-7, with D tentatively TRBD1 (6 bases). The germline V gene encodes CDR1 LGHDT and CDR2 YNNKEL (reference sequence). This CDR3 comprises 12 residues. V lost 6 bases, J lost 4 bases, and 10 bases lay in between. DNA for the CDR3: TGTGCCAGCAGAGCCAGGGGTTACGAGCAGTACTTC. Encoded protein: CASRARGYEQYF.

In its sample, this clone was seen a few times. V gene TRBV7-2 combines with J gene TRBJ2-5; possibly TRBD1 for D (5 bases). CDR3 length: 15 amino acids. Germline assignment: CDR1 SGHTA and CDR2 FQGNSA. V lost 3 bases and J 2 bases, leaving 13 bases between the germline ends. DNA of the CDR3: TGTGCCAGCAGCTTTGTAAGGGGATTTCAAGAGACCCAGTACTTC. Amino acids: CASSFVRGFQETQYF.

V usage is TRBV11-3 and J usage is TRBJ2-1; TRBD2 agrees at 9 bases. Germline CDR1 reads SGHNT; CDR2 reads YENEEA. This CDR3 is built from 16 residues. Trimming at V came to 1 base and at J to 3 bases, leaving 4 bases not matched to a gene. The CDR3 spells CASSLVVSGSYNEQFF. CDR3 in DNA: TGTGCCAGCAGCTTAGTTGTTAGCGGGAGCTACAATGAGCAGTTCTTC.